One and the same sample provided the 21 T cell receptor beta chains below, sequenced in a study of Ad26.COV2.S vaccination and SARS-CoV-2 variants. The method was immunoSEQ multiplex PCR; TCRdb's version includes in-frame clones alone and lacks a portion of them. The sample shows about 350,000 clones, 80% to 90% of them seen only once. Treatment given: some 20 received Ad26.COV2.S at low or high dose, single or two shots; roughly 5 received placebo; per-sample allocation not given. It was on day 63 after the first vaccine or placebo injection that samples were taken. Source: peripheral blood, taken in a trial of Ad26.COV2.S vaccine versus placebo. These receptors came from a person aged 18-65 years who received the Ad26.COV2.S COVID-19 vaccine or a placebo.

The V gene is TRBV9, the J gene TRBJ2-1; D perhaps matches TRBD2 (6 bases). The germline V and J ends were trimmed by 0 bases and 0 bases, with 13 bases remaining between them. The CDR3 has 17 amino acids. Germline CDR1 reads SGDLS; CDR2 reads YYNGEE. CDR3 residues: CASSVVGGIGSYNEQFF. The CDR3, as DNA: TGTGCCAGCAGCGTAGTAGGAGGGATTGGCTCCTACAATGAGCAGTTCTTC.

The V and J genes are TRBV7-6 and TRBJ2-6, with TRBD1 as a possible D gene (6 bases). Germline lookup yields CDR1 SGHVS and CDR2 FNYEAQ. V was shortened by 3 bases and J by 1 base, with 13 bases between the two germline ends. This CDR3 has 17 amino acids. The CDR3 nucleotides are TGTGCCAGCAGCTTCGACAGGTTCCAATCTGGGGCCAACGTCCTGACTTTC. This codes for CASSFDRFQSGANVLTF.

The chain employs TRBV4-2 and TRBJ2-3; 7 positions match TRBD2. V shed 4 bases and J 0 bases; nucleotides not matched to a gene: 7. There are 16 residues in the CDR3. Germline CDR1 reads LGHNA; CDR2 reads YNFKEQ. The DNA of the CDR3 is TGTGCCAGCAGCCTTTCCCTAGCGGTTAGCACAGATACGCAGTATTTT. Protein sequence: CASSLSLAVSTDTQYF.

The rearrangement joins TRBV12-3 or TRBV12-4 to TRBJ2-7; the D is unclear. Trimming removed 6 bases at V and 6 bases at J, with 15 bases between. CDR3 size: 13 residues. The CDR3 nucleotides read TGTGCCAGCAGGGGTGAGACACCCACCGAGCAGTACTTC. Translating it yields CASRGETPTEQYF.

The chain links TRBV2 to TRBJ1-6; possible D gene TRBD1, 5 bases. The germline V gene has CDR1 SNHLY and CDR2 FYNNEI. This CDR3 spans 15 amino acids. The V gene lost 0 bases and the J gene lost 10 bases, with 13 bases spanning the gap. The CDR3 DNA reads TGTGCCAGCAGTGAAGCGCTAGGCCGGGGGTCACCCCTCCACTTT. This translates into CASSEALGRGSPLHF.

The rearrangement uses TRBV27 and TRBJ1-6; 8 bases match TRBD1. This CDR3 contains 15 residues. With 2 bases clipped from V and 8 bases from J, the junction kept 5 bases outside the gene matches. Germline lookup yields CDR1 MNHEY and CDR2 SMNVEV (reference sequence). DNA for the CDR3: TGTGCCAGCAGTTTAGTACAGGGGGTGTATTCACCCCTCCACTTT. This codes for CASSLVQGVYSPLHF.

This sequence joins TRBV14 and TRBJ2-2; D not resolved. The V end lost 7 bases, the J end lost 4 bases, and 7 bases lay between the germline ends. The CDR3 is 12 residues long. CDR1 and CDR2 from the germline V gene are SGHDN and FVKESK. CDR3 nucleotides: TGTGCCAGCACTTACAGCACCGGGGAGCTGTTTTTT. This encodes CASTYSTGELFF.

The chain combines TRBV30 with TRBJ1-6; D not certain. V was cut by 6 bases and J by 9 bases, with 12 bases left in between. Germline V gene lookup returns CDR1 GTSNPN and CDR2 SVGIG (reference sequence). The CDR3 length is 12 residues. DNA for the CDR3: TGTGCCTGTAGAACAGTAGGTTCACCCCTCCACTTT. The encoded protein is CACRTVGSPLHF.

The gene calls are TRBV19 and TRBJ1-5; TRBD1 aligns across 7 bases. The length of the CDR3 is 16 residues. Unmatched junction bases numbered 13, after V lost 4 bases and J lost 7 bases. CDR1 LNHDA and CDR2 SQIVND come from the germline V gene (reference sequence). The DNA of the CDR3 is TGTGCCAGTAGTACCCTACCGGACAGGTCCGGGCAGCCCCAGCATTTT. Translation gives CASSTLPDRSGQPQHF.

The chain links TRBV30 to TRBJ1-4, with D unresolved. This CDR3 comprises 13 residues. Germline-derived CDR1 and CDR2 are GTSNPN and SVGIG (reference sequence). The V end lost 6 bases, the J end lost 3 bases, and 11 bases lay between the germline ends. The CDR3, as DNA: TGTGCCTGTAGGAGGGCTCCTAATGAAAAACTGTTTTTT. Translated, it gives CACRRAPNEKLFF.

This chain connects TRBV18 to TRBJ1-2, with 10 bases that match TRBD1. J was trimmed by 5 bases and V by 3 bases; bases with no gene match: 6. Per germline, CDR1 KGHSH and CDR2 LQKENI. This CDR3 is built from 15 residues. The CDR3 protein is CASSPRDRGGYGYTF. DNA of the CDR3: TGTGCCAGCTCACCCCGGGACAGGGGTGGGTATGGCTACACCTTC.

V gene TRBV6-5 combines with J gene TRBJ2-7; TRBD1 is a possible D gene (6 bases). CDR3 length: 14 residues. The V end was cut by 2 bases, the J end by 3 bases, with 11 bases between. Germline V gives CDR1 MNHEY, CDR2 SVGAGI. CDR3 DNA sequence: TGTGCCAGCAGTTACGACAGGCGAAACTACGAGCAGTACTTC. This gives the protein CASSYDRRNYEQYF.

The chain uses TRBV9 and TRBJ2-1; D is uncertain. V was clipped by 0 bases and J by 0 bases, with 7 bases between them. The CDR3 consists of 15 residues. Germline V gene sequence: CDR1 SGDLS, CDR2 YYNGEE. CDR3 sequence reads: CASSVERGSYNEQFF. The CDR3 bases are TGTGCCAGCAGCGTAGAGCGTGGCTCCTACAATGAGCAGTTCTTC.

The genes are TRBV2 and TRBJ1-1, with D tentatively TRBD1 (5 bases). The CDR3 runs 13 residues. The germline CDR1 and CDR2 sequences are SNHLY and FYNNEI. V dropped 11 bases and J dropped 3 bases, with 16 bases sitting between them. DNA for the CDR3: TGTGCCGGGGGGACTGATCCAGACACTGAAGCTTTCTTT. Translating gives CAGGTDPDTEAFF. The whole variable domain, filled in from reference TRBV2 and TRBJ1-1, reads EPEVTQTPSHQVTQMGQEVILRCVPISNHLYFYWYRQILGQKVEFLVSFYNNEISEKSEIFDDQFSVERPDGSNFTLKIRSTKLEDSAMYFCAGGTDPDTEAFFGQGTRLTVV.

The chain recombines TRBV4-3 with TRBJ1-6; 7 bases line up with TRBD1. This CDR3 region has 17 residues. The germline V gene has CDR1 LGHNA and CDR2 YSLEER. Germline trimming cut 0 bases from V and 6 bases from J; bases unmatched to any gene: 8. The CDR3 DNA is TGCGCCAGCAGCCAAGATTACCGGCCAGGGGGTAATTCACCCCTCCACTTT. This sequence encodes CASSQDYRPGGNSPLHF.

The chain links TRBV6-5 to TRBJ1-1, with 7 positions matching TRBD1. V trimming: 10 bases; J trimming: 1 base; junction bases outside the gene matches: 12. Germline loops: CDR1 MNHEY, CDR2 SVGAGI. This CDR3 has 15 residues. Here the CDR3 reads CAIRSGGQTNTEAFF. CDR3 DNA: TGTGCCATCCGATCGGGGGGACAGACGAACACTGAAGCTTTCTTT.

The rearrangement links TRBV24-1 to TRBJ2-7; D is uncertain. V gave up 5 bases and J gave up 0 bases, with 13 bases separating them. This CDR3 spans 15 amino acids. The germline gives CDR1 KGHDR, CDR2 SFDVKD. The CDR3 protein is CATSGGQNSSYEQYF. For the CDR3, the DNA is TGTGCCACCAGTGGGGGTCAGAACAGCTCCTACGAGCAGTACTTC.

This clone appeared once. The chain recombines TRBV6-5 with TRBJ2-2, with TRBD2 matching over 7 bases. The V gene end was trimmed by 2 bases and the J gene end by 6 bases; junction bases not matched to a gene: 6. The germline gives CDR1 MNHEY, CDR2 SVGAGI. The CDR3 contains 15 residues. The CDR3 nucleotides read TGTGCCAGCAGTTACCGGGGGAGGGGAGCCGGGGAGCTGTTTTTT. It is translated as CASSYRGRGAGELFF.

This rearrangement joins TRBV30 to TRBJ2-7; 10 bases are a match to TRBD1. This CDR3 has 13 amino acids. The J segment lost 5 bases and the V segment lost 3 bases, leaving 4 bases of the junction unmatched. Per germline, CDR1 GTSNPN and CDR2 SVGIG (reference sequence). The CDR3 DNA reads as TGTGCCTGGAGCGCCGGGACAGGGGACGAGCAGTACTTC. It codes for CAWSAGTGDEQYF.

The gene calls are TRBV19 and TRBJ2-7; a weak D match, TRBD2 (7 bases). CDR3 length: 14 amino acids. V lost 6 bases, J lost 2 bases, and 14 bases lay in between. The germline CDR1 and CDR2 sequences are LNHDA and SQIVND (reference sequence). The CDR3 loop reads CASRNREGTYEQYF. The CDR3 DNA reads as TGTGCCAGTAGGAACAGGGAGGGGACCTACGAGCAGTACTTC.

The J gene is TRBJ2-5, the V gene TRBV7-3, with no clear D. This CDR3 is built from 13 residues. Between the trimmed V and J ends, which lost 5 bases and 5 bases, there was a span of 12 bases. Germline CDR1 and CDR2: SGHTA and FQGTGA. The DNA of the CDR3 is TGTGCCAGCAGCCTTAGAAGAAGGGAGACCCAGTACTTC. Its protein product is CASSLRRRETQYF.